Listed here is a single TCR beta chain. The antigen remains unidentified. The V end lost 3 bases, the J end lost 2 bases, and 17 bases lay between the germline ends. The CDR3 consists of 16 residues. In germline, CDR1 is KGHSH, CDR2 LQKENI. These data are taken from a study of shared clonotypes between healthy human individuals. The DNA input per sorted-subset replicate PCR was 150 to 200 ng, corresponding to 25,000 to 30,000 T cell genomes. The method was immunoSEQ multiplex PCR; TCRdb's version includes in-frame clones alone and lacks a portion of them. Of about 2 million clones in the sample, 85% to 95% were seen once. Study results and caveats: A small donor pool kept down the genetic and exposure-history diversity that was represented. Unshared clonotypes carried lower generation probabilities than those common to all four donors.

This TCR was recovered from a man aged 18 to 30 in good health. This rearrangement joins TRBV18 to TRBJ2-7; either TRBD1 or TRBD2 may supply D (5 bases each). Sequencing was performed on naive CD4+ T cells sorted from blood. Subset indicated: CD45RA+ positively selected. The CDR3 region has the DNA TGTGCCAGCTCACCCCCGGTCCGGGACGGACCCTACGAGCAGTACTTC. Translated, it gives CASSPPVRDGPYEQYF.